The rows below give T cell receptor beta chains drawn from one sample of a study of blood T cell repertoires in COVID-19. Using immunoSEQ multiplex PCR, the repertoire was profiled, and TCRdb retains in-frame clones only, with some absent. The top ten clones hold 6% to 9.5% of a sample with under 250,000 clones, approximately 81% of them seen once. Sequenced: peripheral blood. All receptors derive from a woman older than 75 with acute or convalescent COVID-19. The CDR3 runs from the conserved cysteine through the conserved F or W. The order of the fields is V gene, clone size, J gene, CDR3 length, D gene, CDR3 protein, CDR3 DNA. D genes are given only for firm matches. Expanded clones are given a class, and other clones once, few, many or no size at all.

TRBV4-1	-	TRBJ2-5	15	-	CASSQDGRGAETQYF	TGCGCCAGCAGCCAAGATGGGAGGGGGGCAGAGACCCAGTACTTC
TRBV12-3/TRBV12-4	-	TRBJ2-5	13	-	CASIRGAGETQYF	TGTGCCAGCATTCGGGGGGCTGGTGAGACCCAGTACTTC
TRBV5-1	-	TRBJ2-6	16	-	CASSLIFQAGANVLTF	TGCGCCAGCAGCTTGATATTCCAGGCTGGGGCCAACGTCCTGACTTTC
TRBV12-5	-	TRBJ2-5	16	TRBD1	CASGSYPDRVQETQYF	TGTGCTAGTGGTTCTTACCCGGACAGGGTCCAAGAGACCCAGTACTTC
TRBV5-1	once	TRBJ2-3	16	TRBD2	CASSLSPGGLTDTQYF	TGCGCCAGCAGCTTGTCTCCGGGGGGGCTCACAGATACGCAGTATTTT
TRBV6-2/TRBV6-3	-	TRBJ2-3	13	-	CASSSLSTDTQYF	TGTGCCAGCAGTTCTCTCAGCACAGATACGCAGTATTTT
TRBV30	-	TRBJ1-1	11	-	CAWSRIPEAFF	TGTGCCTGGAGCAGGATTCCCGAAGCTTTCTTT
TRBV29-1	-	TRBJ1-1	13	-	CSVEERQGTEAFF	TGCAGCGTTGAAGAAAGGCAGGGGACTGAAGCTTTCTTT
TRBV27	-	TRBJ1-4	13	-	CASSLLSGEKLFF	TGTGCCAGCAGTTTATTATCAGGGGAAAAACTGTTTTTT
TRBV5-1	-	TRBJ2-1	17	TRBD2	CASSYGLASGSYNEQFF	TGCGCCAGCAGCTACGGGCTAGCTAGCGGGTCCTACAATGAGCAGTTCTTC
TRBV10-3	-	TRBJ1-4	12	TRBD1	CAIGTGYEKLFF	TGTGCCATTGGGACAGGGTACGAAAAACTGTTTTTT
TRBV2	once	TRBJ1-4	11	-	CASSVQEKLFF	TGTGCCAGCAGTGTCCAGGAAAAACTGTTTTTT
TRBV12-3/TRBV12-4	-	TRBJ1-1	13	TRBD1	CASSGDSNTEAFF	TGTGCCAGCAGTGGGGACAGCAACACTGAAGCTTTCTTT
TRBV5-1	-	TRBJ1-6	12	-	CASSLDSSPLHF	TGCGCCAGCAGCTTGGACAGTTCCCCCCTCCACTTT
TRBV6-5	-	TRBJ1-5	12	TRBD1	CACQTGGQPQHF	TGTGCCTGTCAGACAGGGGGCCAGCCCCAGCATTTT
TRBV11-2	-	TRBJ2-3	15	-	CASSLVRSTTDTQYF	TGTGCCAGCAGCTTAGTTAGATCCACCACAGATACGCAGTATTTT
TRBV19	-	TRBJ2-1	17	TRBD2	CASSMPGLADRYNEQFF	TGTGCCAGTAGTATGCCGGGACTAGCGGACAGATACAATGAGCAGTTCTTC
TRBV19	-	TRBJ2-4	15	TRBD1	CASRPGGTAKNIQYF	TGTGCCAGTAGGCCAGGGGGCACGGCCAAAAACATTCAGTACTTC
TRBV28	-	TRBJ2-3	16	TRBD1	CASSWDRQATMATQYF	TGTGCCAGCAGTTGGGACAGGCAGGCTACAATGGCTACGCAGTATTTT
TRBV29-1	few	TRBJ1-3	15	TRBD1	CSVESPRGSGNTIYF	TGCAGCGTTGAGTCCCCCAGGGGGTCTGGAAACACCATATATTTT
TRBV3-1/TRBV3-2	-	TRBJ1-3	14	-	CASSHWGAGNTIYF	TGTGCCAGCAGCCATTGGGGAGCTGGAAACACCATATATTTT
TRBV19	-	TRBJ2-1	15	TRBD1	CASSLGQGFYNEQFF	TGTGCCAGTAGCCTGGGACAGGGCTTCTACAATGAGCAGTTCTTC